This T cell receptor (beta chain) stems from a study of tumor-infiltrating lymphocytes in localized non-small cell lung cancer. The V segment lost 7 bases and the J segment 2 bases; nucleotides outside the gene matches: 4. CDR1 is MNHNS, CDR2 SASEGT, per germline. The CDR3 spans 14 residues. Clones were read by immunoSEQ multiplex PCR, and TCRdb kept only the in-frame ones, dropping some. Here the sample spans 9,500 to 15,000 clones, about 78% being singletons. Material for sequencing was lung tumor tissue. The TCR was taken from a human donor with non-small cell lung cancer. The chain combines TRBV6-1 with TRBJ2-1; 8 nucleotides line up with TRBD1. The CDR3, as DNA: TGTGCCAGCAACAGGGGGGACGCCTACAATGAGCAGTTCTTC. This codes for CASNRGDAYNEQFF.